This T cell receptor (beta chain) is from a study of early T cells in non-severe SARS-CoV-2 infection. The wider study: Investigators sequenced bulk RNA drawn from unsorted whole blood, and chains remained unpaired. Points from the study as a whole: VDJdb matching, biased toward anti-spike CD8 responses, missed private and CD4 specificities.

Trimming stripped 5 bases from V and 6 bases from J, with 20 bases between. The CDR3 length is 16 residues. Remarks on this clonotype: Its cognate antigen is unknown.

Researchers tagged individual cDNA molecules with unique molecular identifiers. Each CDR3 protein gets one entry after TCRdb re-called the 5' RACE reads with MiXCR. The table includes more than 95,000 distinct CDR3 sequences, 11% detected once. This clonotype was obtained from an adult who was a healthcare worker with PCR-confirmed SARS-CoV-2 infection or an uninfected control (not recorded which). Sequenced here: whole blood, sampled at baseline. J is TRBJ1-5 and V is TRBV12-3 or TRBV12-4; D possibly corresponds to TRBD1 (6 bases). Here the CDR3 DNA reads TGTGCCAGCAGTCTCCAGGGGTCGACCGTTGGTCAGCCCCAGCATTTT. It codes for CASSLQGSTVGQPQHF.